These 2 T cell receptor beta chains originate from one sample sequenced in a study of T cell responses to AZD1222 COVID-19 vaccine. Libraries were prepared by immunoSEQ multiplex PCR; TCRdb keeps only in-frame clonotypes and omits some of them. The data contain about 140,000 clones, approximately 90% of them seen just once; the ten biggest clones take up approximately 1.4%. The specimen comprised peripheral blood, sampled on day 0 of AZD1222 vaccination. The receptors stem from an adult in good health.

This sequence joins TRBV24-1 and TRBJ2-1, with D possibly TRBD1 on 6 matching bases. V shed 4 bases and J shed 3 bases, with 15 bases lying between them. This CDR3 has 16 residues. CDR1 and CDR2 from the germline V gene are KGHDR and SFDVKD. DNA of the CDR3: TGTGCCACCAGTGAATTGGAGGCGGACAGCTACAATGAGCAGTTCTTC. Its translation: CATSELEADSYNEQFF.

The chain is built from TRBV30 and TRBJ2-7; 13 positions agree with TRBD2. Unmatched junction bases numbered 6, after V lost 1 base and J lost 0 bases. The CDR3 has 17 amino acids. Germline V gene data show CDR1 as GTSNPN and CDR2 as SVGIG (reference sequence). DNA of the CDR3: TGTGCCTGGAGTGGACTAGCGGGGGGCCTCTACTCCTACGAGCAGTACTTC. Translation gives CAWSGLAGGLYSYEQYF.